This entry concerns a single TCR beta chain. In the source study's methods: Using reference gene primer amplification, nucleated cell counts were estimated. Assay: immunoSEQ multiplex PCR; the TCRdb copy retains only in-frame clones and omits some. V and J calls plus clone size are reproduced from that table; the DNA served to infer D and trimming. In the table there are about 190,000 clones, roughly four fifths of which are singletons. This specimen comes from a study of blood T cell repertoires in COVID-19. For the study at large: Acute and convalescent COVID-19 specimens originated in the United States, Italy and Spain. From T cells, B-cell-depleted T cells, or PBMCs came the material, which was cDNA or gDNA.

The CDR3 has 15 residues. Germline values: CDR1 LNHDA, CDR2 SQIVND (reference sequence). The ends were cut back, 3 bases at V and 0 bases at J, with 12 bases in the middle. This rearrangement joins TRBV19 to TRBJ2-7; D is possibly TRBD2 (6 bases). Sequenced material: peripheral blood. This receptor was identified in a middle-aged woman with acute or convalescent COVID-19. The CDR3 DNA reads as TGTGCCAGTAGTATTGGGCTAGCGTACTCCTACGAGCAGTACTTC. It yields the protein CASSIGLAYSYEQYF.